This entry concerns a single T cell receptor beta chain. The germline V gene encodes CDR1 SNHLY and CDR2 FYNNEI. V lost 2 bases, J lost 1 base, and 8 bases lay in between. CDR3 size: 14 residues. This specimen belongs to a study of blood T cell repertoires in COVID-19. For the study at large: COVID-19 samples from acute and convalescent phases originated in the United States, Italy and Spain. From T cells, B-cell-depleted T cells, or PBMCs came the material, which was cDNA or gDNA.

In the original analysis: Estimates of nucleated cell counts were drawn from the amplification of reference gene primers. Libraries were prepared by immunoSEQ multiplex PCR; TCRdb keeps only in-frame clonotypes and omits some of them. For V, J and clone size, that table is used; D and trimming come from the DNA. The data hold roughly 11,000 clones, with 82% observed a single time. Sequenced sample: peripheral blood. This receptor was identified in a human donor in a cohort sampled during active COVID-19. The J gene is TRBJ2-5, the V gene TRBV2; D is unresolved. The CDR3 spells CASSEQSVQETQYF. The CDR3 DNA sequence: TGTGCCAGCAGTGAACAGTCAGTCCAAGAGACCCAGTACTTC. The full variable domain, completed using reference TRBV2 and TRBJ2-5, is EPEVTQTPSHQVTQMGQEVILRCVPISNHLYFYWYRQILGQKVEFLVSFYNNEISEKSEIFDDQFSVERPDGSNFTLKIRSTKLEDSAMYFCASSEQSVQETQYFGPGTRLLVL.